One sample yielded the 2 T cell receptor beta chains listed below, sequenced in a study of blood T cell repertoires in COVID-19. Clones were sequenced by immunoSEQ multiplex PCR, and TCRdb holds only the in-frame ones, with some missing. Among about 99,000 clones listed, around 84% were seen once. The specimen was peripheral blood. These TCRs come from a woman in her sixties in a cohort sampled during active or convalescent COVID-19.

The chain employs TRBV12-2 and TRBJ1-2; the D call in the table, TRBD1, was not verified against the DNA. TRBV12-2 is labeled a pseudogene. The CDR3 covers 18 residues. The CDR3 region is CASRQTRRDTTSNYGYTF. In DNA, the CDR3 is TGTGCAAGTCGCCAAACACGCCGGGACACTACCTCTAACTATGGCTACACCTTC.

The gene calls are TRBV2 and TRBJ1-6; a weak D match, TRBD1 (5 bases). V dropped 7 bases and J dropped 6 bases, with 13 bases sitting between them. The CDR3 runs to 14 residues. Germline loops: CDR1 SNHLY, CDR2 FYNNEI. The CDR3 loop reads CASILDKVNSPLHF. The CDR3 DNA reads as TGTGCCAGCATTCTGGACAAAGTTAATTCACCCCTCCACTTT.